A selection of T cell receptor beta chains follows, all from one sample in a study of early T cells in non-severe SARS-CoV-2 infection. TCRdb re-called the 5' RACE reads with MiXCR, one entry per CDR3 protein. The sample contains under 35,000 distinct CDR3 sequences, 5% to 6.5% of which appear only once. Material: whole blood. The origin of the receptors is an adult who was a healthcare worker with PCR-confirmed SARS-CoV-2 infection or an uninfected control (not recorded which). Both conserved end residues are part of each CDR3. D genes are given only for firm matches. Clone size appears in some rows only: once, few, many, or a class for an expanded clone.

J: TRBJ2-3; D: TRBD2; size: many; V: TRBV7-3; CDR3: CASSPSSGGADTQYF; DNA: TGTGCCAGCAGCCCCTCTAGCGGGGGGGCAGATACGCAGTATTTT
J: TRBJ2-7; D: -; size: many; V: TRBV19; CDR3: CASSIPGRYEQYF; DNA: TGTGCCAGTAGTATTCCGGGACGGTACGAGCAGTACTTC
J: TRBJ2-2; D: -; size: -; V: TRBV5-1; CDR3: CASSPVGPRIGELFF; DNA: TGCGCCAGCAGCCCGGTGGGGCCGAGGATCGGGGAGCTGTTTTTT
J: TRBJ2-1; D: TRBD2; size: -; V: TRBV20-1; CDR3: CSARDRAGALRDEQFF; DNA: TGCAGTGCTAGAGATCGAGCGGGAGCCCTCCGGGATGAGCAGTTCTTC
J: TRBJ1-4; D: -; size: few; V: TRBV5-1; CDR3: CASSPYPEGEREKLFF; DNA: TGCGCCAGCAGCCCCTACCCAGAGGGAGAGAGAGAAAAACTGTTTTTT
J: TRBJ1-2; D: -; size: -; V: TRBV7-2; CDR3: CASSLGGSNYGYTF; DNA: TGTGCCAGCAGCTTGGGGGGAAGTAACTATGGCTACACCTTC
J: TRBJ2-7; D: TRBD1; size: many; V: TRBV7-6; CDR3: CASSLGTGASEQYF; DNA: TGTGCCAGCAGCTTAGGGACAGGGGCCTCCGAGCAGTACTTC
J: TRBJ1-2; D: -; size: few; V: TRBV4-2; CDR3: CASSQEGDYGYTF; DNA: TGTGCCAGCAGCCAAGAAGGAGATTATGGCTACACCTTC
J: TRBJ1-4; D: TRBD1; size: -; V: TRBV7-9; CDR3: CASSLQGADEKLFF; DNA: TGTGCCAGCAGCTTACAGGGGGCAGATGAAAAACTGTTTTTT
J: TRBJ1-3; D: -; size: many; V: TRBV7-6; CDR3: CASSLAQGPGNTIYF; DNA: TGTGCCAGCAGCTTAGCGCAGGGCCCCGGAAACACCATATATTTT
J: TRBJ2-1; D: -; size: -; V: TRBV12-5; CDR3: CASLTVSSYNEQFF; DNA: TGTGCTAGTCTTACAGTGAGCTCCTACAATGAGCAGTTCTTC
J: TRBJ2-1; D: -; size: many; V: TRBV27; CDR3: CASSLGLLDEQFF; DNA: TGTGCCAGCAGTTTGGGACTTCTCGATGAGCAGTTCTTC
J: TRBJ1-6; D: -; size: many; V: TRBV30; CDR3: CAWSRFVTGDSPLHF; DNA: TGTGCCTGGAGCCGTTTCGTGACAGGAGATTCACCCCTCCACTTT
J: TRBJ1-2; D: TRBD1; size: many; V: TRBV29-1; CDR3: CSVHRTGGARNYGYTF; DNA: TGCAGCGTTCACCGGACAGGGGGCGCGAGAAACTATGGCTACACCTTC
J: TRBJ2-5; D: -; size: few; V: TRBV6-5; CDR3: CASSYARTPEAETQYF; DNA: TGTGCCAGCAGTTACGCGCGGACACCTGAGGCGGAGACCCAGTACTTC
J: TRBJ2-5; D: TRBD2; size: many; V: TRBV7-9; CDR3: CASSLGLATETQYF; DNA: TGTGCCAGCAGCCTAGGACTAGCAACAGAGACCCAGTACTTC
J: TRBJ2-3; D: -; size: -; V: TRBV2; CDR3: CASRGQEGPSTDTQYF; DNA: TGTGCCAGCAGGGGTCAGGAGGGGCCTAGCACAGATACGCAGTATTTT
J: TRBJ2-5; D: TRBD2; size: -; V: TRBV29-1; CDR3: CSVASGSVGETQYF; DNA: TGCAGCGTCGCTAGCGGGAGTGTTGGGGAGACCCAGTACTTC
J: TRBJ2-5; D: -; size: many; V: TRBV20-1; CDR3: CSARAGVPNQETQYF; DNA: TGCAGTGCTAGGGCAGGGGTCCCCAACCAAGAGACCCAGTACTTC
J: TRBJ2-5; D: -; size: -; V: TRBV29-1; CDR3: CSVELADQETQYF; DNA: TGCAGCGTTGAGCTTGCAGACCAAGAGACCCAGTACTTC